The 32 T cell receptor beta chains below were found in one sample sequenced in a study of PD-L1 blockade in urothelial cancer (TCRdb year 2017). The library was built by means of the immunoSEQ multiplex PCR assay. TCRdb stores this immuneACCESS table with in-frame sequences only. Part of the clones is absent; in the studies checked, under half of the shortfall reflects unresolved V genes, and no reason is known for the rest. The sample table lists some 120,000 clones, about 88% of them with a count of one. The ten most abundant clones make up around 3.2% of the sample. The sample's time point label, decoded: pretreatment peripheral blood. Sequenced material: PBMCs, taken around atezolizumab (anti-PD-L1) treatment. The receptors shown here come from a man in his fifties or sixties with urothelial cancer.

The V and J genes are TRBV28 and TRBJ2-7, with 7 bases matching TRBD1. V was clipped by 8 bases and J by 5 bases; unmatched bases: 6. CDR3 size: 12 residues. Germline values: CDR1 MDHEN, CDR2 SYDVKM. As DNA, the CDR3 is TGTGCCAGCGGAGGACAGGTTAACGAGCAGTACTTC. It codes for CASGGQVNEQYF. The full variable domain, completed using reference TRBV28 and TRBJ2-7, is DVKVTQSSRYLVKRTGEKVFLECVQDMDHENMFWYRQDPGLGLRLIYFSYDVKMKEKGDIPEGYSVSREKKERFSLILESASTNQTSMYLCASGGQVNEQYFGPGTRLTVT.

The chain recombines TRBV5-1 with TRBJ1-6, with 9 nucleotides matching TRBD1. Germline V gives CDR1 SGHRS, CDR2 YFSETQ. V lost 3 bases to trimming and J lost 8 bases; unmatched junction nucleotides: 9. There are 16 residues in the CDR3. The CDR3 DNA reads TGCGCCAGCAGCTCAAAGACAGGGGGGTTGTATTCACCCCTCCACTTT. It codes for CASSSKTGGLYSPLHF.

The chain uses TRBV18 and TRBJ1-6, with D unclear. This CDR3 region has 15 residues. Germline CDR1 reads KGHSH; CDR2 reads LQKENI. V lost 3 bases to trimming and J lost 4 bases, with 10 bases between them. The CDR3 DNA reads TGTGCCAGCTCACCCAACCAGCGATATAATTCACCCCTCCACTTT. This translates into CASSPNQRYNSPLHF.

The CDR3 loop reads CASSQGDGGRKTQYF. CDR3 coding DNA: TGTGCCAGCAGCCAGGGCGACGGCGGGAGGAAGACCCAGTACTTC. This chain connects TRBV4-2 to TRBJ2-5, with 8 nucleotides matching TRBD2. V lost 3 bases, J lost 6 bases, and 9 bases stayed unmatched. CDR3 length: 15 residues. Germline CDR1 reads LGHNA; CDR2 reads YNFKEQ.

V usage is TRBV2 and J usage is TRBJ1-5, with 8 bases matching TRBD1. Germline lookup yields CDR1 SNHLY and CDR2 FYNNEI. V lost 4 bases and J lost 7; bases outside the gene matches: 9. The length of the CDR3 is 15 residues. The CDR3 spells CASSAGQGGQQPQHF. The CDR3 DNA reads TGTGCCAGCAGTGCCGGACAGGGTGGGCAACAGCCCCAGCATTTT.

This clone has just a few counts. The V call is TRBV5-1, the J call TRBJ1-6, with TRBD1 matching 10 bases. The length of the CDR3 is 14 residues. CDR1 is SGHRS, CDR2 YFSETQ, per germline. Trimming took 5 bases from V and 9 from J; bases not matched to a gene: 5. The CDR3 region has the DNA TGCGCCAGCAGGGACGGGACAGGGGCTTCACCCCTCCACTTT. It codes for CASRDGTGASPLHF.

This clone has a handful of counts. The V gene is TRBV19, the J gene TRBJ1-2, with 7 nucleotides matching TRBD1. The junction had 15 bases not matched to a gene; V was cut back by 11 bases and J by 6 bases. This CDR3 comprises 14 residues. The germline CDR1 and CDR2 sequences are LNHDA and SQIVND (reference sequence). CDR3 sequence (DNA): TGTGCCGATACAAATACCGGGACAGCAAATGGCTACACCTTC. This codes for CADTNTGTANGYTF. The full variable domain, with the rest looked up from reference TRBV19 and TRBJ1-2, is DGGITQSPKYLFRKEGQNVTLSCEQNLNHDAMYWYRQDPGQGLRLIYYSQIVNDFQKGDIAEGYSVSREKKESFPLTVTSAQKNPTAFYLCADTNTGTANGYTFGSGTRLTVV.

The chain is built from TRBV16 and TRBJ1-5, with unresolved D. The ends were cut back, 2 bases at V and 4 bases at J, with 6 bases in the middle. This CDR3 contains 13 residues. Germline-derived CDR1 and CDR2 are KGHSY and FQNENV. The CDR3 coding sequence is TGTGCCAGCAGCCAACAGGAAAATCAGCCCCAGCATTTT. Translated: CASSQQENQPQHF.

In its sample, this clone was seen once. The genes are TRBV19 and TRBJ2-5; TRBD2 is a possible D gene (5 bases). The CDR3 runs 13 residues. Trimming removed 6 bases from V and 3 bases from J, with 11 bases in between. Germline loops: CDR1 LNHDA, CDR2 SQIVND (reference sequence). CDR3 nucleotide sequence: TGTGCCAGTAGGCGGGCCGTCAAAGAGACCCAGTACTTC. The encoded protein is CASRRAVKETQYF.

V usage is TRBV9 and J usage is TRBJ1-3, with a weak D call TRBD1 (6 bases). From germline, CDR1 is SGDLS and CDR2 YYNGEE. V lost 3 bases and J 4 bases, leaving 11 bases between the germline ends. CDR3 length: 14 residues. The CDR3 loop is CASSGGHYGNTIYF. CDR3 in DNA: TGTGCCAGCAGCGGGGGACATTACGGAAACACCATATATTTT. The complete variable domain, with remaining parts taken from reference TRBV9 and TRBJ1-3, reads DSGVTQTPKHLITATGQRVTLRCSPRSGDLSVYWYQQSLDQGLQFLIQYYNGEERAKGNILERFSAQQFPDLHSELNLSSLELGDSALYFCASSGGHYGNTIYFGEGSWLTVV.

V gene TRBV5-1 combines with J gene TRBJ2-7, with 12 nucleotides matching TRBD2. With 4 bases clipped from V and 2 bases from J, the junction kept 4 bases outside the gene matches. The CDR3 covers 15 residues. CDR1 SGHRS and CDR2 YFSETQ come from the germline V gene. CDR3 in amino acids: CASSLGLAGTYEQYF. The CDR3, as DNA: TGCGCCAGCAGCCTAGGACTAGCGGGAACCTACGAGCAGTACTTC. Using reference TRBV5-1 and TRBJ2-7 for the parts outside the CDR3, the full variable domain is KAGVTQTPRYLIKTRGQQVTLSCSPISGHRSVSWYQQTPGQGLQFLFEYFSETQRNKGNFPGRFSGRQFSNSRSEMNVSTLELGDSALYLCASSLGLAGTYEQYFGPGTRLTVT.

The chain uses TRBV5-4 and TRBJ1-1; 8 positions agree with TRBD1. The ends lost 0 bases at V and 4 bases at J; junction bases unmatched: 11. The CDR3 is 17 residues long. Per the germline V gene, CDR1 is SGHNT and CDR2 is YYREEE (reference sequence). CDR3 region: CASSLGTGLGWATEAFF. The CDR3 DNA follows: TGTGCCAGCAGCTTGGGGACAGGGTTAGGGTGGGCCACTGAAGCTTTCTTT.

The CDR3 DNA reads as TGTGCCAGCAGTTTATCTAGTAGGTATGAGCAGTTCTTC. Encoded protein: CASSLSSRYEQFF. V and J are TRBV28 and TRBJ2-1; D unclear. V shed 1 base and J shed 8 bases, with 9 bases lying between them. CDR3 length: 13 residues. Per the germline V gene, CDR1 is MDHEN and CDR2 is SYDVKM. Full variable domain (remainder filled in from reference TRBV28 and TRBJ2-1): DVKVTQSSRYLVKRTGEKVFLECVQDMDHENMFWYRQDPGLGLRLIYFSYDVKMKEKGDIPEGYSVSREKKERFSLILESASTNQTSMYLCASSLSSRYEQFFGPGTRLTVL.

This clone was seen a handful of times. V is TRBV2 and J is TRBJ2-5; 9 positions agree with TRBD1. Germline trimming cut 7 bases from V and 5 bases from J; bases unmatched to any gene: 17. The CDR3 length is 17 residues. In germline, CDR1 is SNHLY, CDR2 FYNNEI. The CDR3 region is CASILWLRTGVLETQYF. CDR3 coding DNA: TGTGCCAGCATTCTCTGGCTTCGGACAGGGGTTTTGGAGACCCAGTACTTC.

The CDR3 region is CASSVVDYNEQFF. The CDR3 coding sequence is TGTGCCAGCAGCGTAGTAGACTACAATGAGCAGTTCTTC. This chain joins TRBV9 and TRBJ2-1; no firm D call. The V and J ends lost 0 bases and 3 bases respectively, with 4 bases between them. The V gene's germline CDR1 is SGDLS and CDR2 YYNGEE. The CDR3 has 13 amino acids.

The rearrangement uses TRBV28 and TRBJ2-7, with 8 bases aligning to TRBD2. J was trimmed by 2 bases and V by 7 bases; bases with no gene match: 16. This CDR3 region has 17 residues. In germline, CDR1 is MDHEN, CDR2 SYDVKM. CDR3 nucleotide sequence: TGTGCCAGCACCACCCGCGGGGCGGGAGGCCTAACCTACGAGCAGTACTTC. Translated, it gives CASTTRGAGGLTYEQYF. The complete variable domain, with remaining parts taken from reference TRBV28 and TRBJ2-7, reads DVKVTQSSRYLVKRTGEKVFLECVQDMDHENMFWYRQDPGLGLRLIYFSYDVKMKEKGDIPEGYSVSREKKERFSLILESASTNQTSMYLCASTTRGAGGLTYEQYFGPGTRLTVT.

The chain is built from TRBV30 and TRBJ1-2, with 7 nucleotides matching TRBD1. Germline CDR1 reads GTSNPN; CDR2 reads SVGIG (reference sequence). The CDR3 is 16 residues long. Unmatched junction bases numbered 14, after V lost 3 bases and J lost 4 bases. CDR3 DNA: TGTGCCTGGAGCGTCGGAGGGCAGGGGGGTAGCTATGGCTACACCTTC. This sequence encodes CAWSVGGQGGSYGYTF.

The gene calls are TRBV25-1 and TRBJ2-5; TRBD2 matches 8 bases. In germline, CDR1 is MGHDK, CDR2 SYGVNS. The CDR3 has 12 residues. Trimming removed 10 bases from V and 5 bases from J; junction bases left unmatched: 6. The CDR3 region is CATGLAGETQYF. Here the CDR3 DNA reads TGTGCCACCGGACTAGCAGGGGAGACCCAGTACTTC.

V usage is TRBV12-5 and J usage is TRBJ1-1; D remains unclear. Germline CDR1 and CDR2: LGHNT and FRNRAP. This CDR3 contains 11 residues. Trimming removed 2 bases from V and 8 bases from J, with 6 bases in between. As DNA, the CDR3 is TGTGCTAGTGGTTTGAGCAGGGAAGCTTTCTTT. Protein sequence: CASGLSREAFF.

This clone came up many times. A junction boundary mismatches the germline segment, possibly from a read error. This chain connects TRBV7-7 to TRBJ2-5, with TRBD2 identical over 12 bases. The CDR3 length is 15 residues. From germline, CDR1 is SSHAT and CDR2 FNYEAQ (reference sequence). The CDR3 bases are TGTGCTAGCACGCTGACTAGCGGGAGTAGAGAGACCCAGTACTTC. This sequence encodes CASTLTSGSRETQYF.

The chain is built from TRBV19 and TRBJ1-4, with 8 positions matching TRBD1. The trim removed 9 bases at V and 7 bases at J, leaving 7 bases unmatched. This CDR3 comprises 13 residues. From germline, CDR1 is LNHDA and CDR2 SQIVND (reference sequence). The CDR3 protein is CASQGARAEKLFF. As DNA, the CDR3 is TGTGCCAGCCAGGGGGCGCGGGCTGAAAAACTGTTTTTT.

The chain links TRBV15 to TRBJ1-4; TRBD1 is a possible D gene (6 bases). CDR3 length: 17 amino acids. V was clipped by 3 bases and J by 6 bases, with 20 bases between them. CDR1 LNHNV and CDR2 YYDKDF come from the germline V gene (reference sequence). CDR3 region: CATSSYLVGGRDEKLFF. The CDR3 DNA reads TGTGCCACCAGCAGCTACTTAGTGGGGGGGCGCGATGAAAAACTGTTTTTT. Drawing the rest from reference TRBV15 and TRBJ1-4, the complete variable domain is DAMVIQNPRYQVTQFGKPVTLSCSQTLNHNVMYWYQQKSSQAPKLLFHYYDKDFNNEADTPDNFQSRRPNTSFCFLDIRSPGLGDTAMYLCATSSYLVGGRDEKLFFGSGTQLSVL.

The chain links TRBV5-6 to TRBJ2-5; 10 bases are a match to TRBD2. From germline, CDR1 is SGHDT and CDR2 YYEEEE. J gave up 2 bases and V 3 bases, and 13 bases lay outside the gene matches. The CDR3 sequence is 18 residues long. This CDR3 reads CASSSFGWASGRQETQYF. The CDR3 nucleotides are TGTGCCAGCAGCTCGTTCGGATGGGCTAGCGGGAGACAAGAGACCCAGTACTTC.

The gene calls are TRBV27 and TRBJ2-7; 9 bases map to TRBD2. This CDR3 contains 18 residues. Trimming took 2 bases from V and 0 from J; bases not matched to a gene: 11. The germline V gene encodes CDR1 MNHEY and CDR2 SMNVEV (reference sequence). DNA for the CDR3: TGTGCCAGCAGTTTAGAGCCCCCGGCTAGCGGGGCCTCCTACGAGCAGTACTTC. It translates to CASSLEPPASGASYEQYF.

The chain recombines TRBV6-4 with TRBJ2-3, with 15 bases that match TRBD2. Germline V CDR1 and CDR2: MRHNA, SNTAGT. The CDR3 length is 15 residues. V trimming: 6 bases; J trimming: 6 bases; junction bases outside the gene matches: 4. The CDR3 here is CASRRTSGRADTQYF. The CDR3 DNA is TGTGCCAGCAGGAGGACTAGCGGGAGGGCCGATACGCAGTATTTT.

This chain links TRBV19 with TRBJ2-1; D ambiguous. The germline V and J ends were trimmed by 2 bases and 10 bases, with 9 bases remaining between them. Germline V gene sequence: CDR1 LNHDA, CDR2 SQIVND (reference sequence). This CDR3 contains 12 residues. Here the CDR3 reads CASSINFYEQFF. CDR3 bases: TGTGCCAGTAGTATAAACTTTTACGAGCAGTTCTTC.

This chain uses TRBV28 with TRBJ2-1; TRBD1 matches at 10 bases. Germline lookup yields CDR1 MDHEN and CDR2 SYDVKM. This CDR3 comprises 14 residues. The ends lost 6 bases at V and 10 bases at J; junction bases unmatched: 9. The CDR3 sequence is CASREIDRGREQFF. The CDR3 nucleotides read TGTGCCAGCAGGGAAATCGACAGGGGGCGAGAGCAGTTCTTC.

This clone was detected only once. This chain connects TRBV6-6 to TRBJ1-6, with TRBD1 matching over 7 bases. The germline V gene has CDR1 MNHNY and CDR2 SVGAGI (reference sequence). The V segment lost 0 bases and the J segment 10 bases; nucleotides outside the gene matches: 9. CDR3 size: 16 residues. The CDR3 DNA is TGTGCCAGCAGTTACTCACAGACAGGGACGGAGTCACCCCTCCACTTT. This translates into CASSYSQTGTESPLHF.

This sequence joins TRBV28 and TRBJ2-1, with D tentatively TRBD2 (6 bases). CDR3 length equals 16 residues. V was trimmed by 0 bases and J by 5 bases, leaving 14 bases between them. CDR1 MDHEN and CDR2 SYDVKM come from the germline V gene. CDR3 DNA: TGTGCCAGCAGTTTATGGAAACCGGGAGCTAACAATGAGCAGTTCTTC. Its protein product is CASSLWKPGANNEQFF.

There are a few counts of this clone. The J gene is TRBJ2-1, the V gene TRBV5-4; TRBD2 is a possible D gene (6 bases). V was pared by 5 bases and J by 0 bases, with 12 bases between. The CDR3 totals 15 residues. The V gene's germline CDR1 is SGHNT and CDR2 YYREEE (reference sequence). The CDR3 DNA sequence: TGTGCCAGCAGTCGGGACTCCAGCTCCTACAATGAGCAGTTCTTC. This gives the protein CASSRDSSSYNEQFF.

This clone has ten or more counts. The chain recombines TRBV18 with TRBJ1-5; D remains unclear. The CDR3 is made up of 15 amino acids. Trimming took 3 bases from V and 6 from J, leaving 15 bases between them. Germline CDR1 KGHSH, CDR2 LQKENI. The CDR3: CASSPAGGFSQPQHF. CDR3 DNA sequence: TGTGCCAGCTCACCGGCGGGAGGCTTTAGTCAGCCCCAGCATTTT.

This chain connects TRBV5-6 to TRBJ2-3, with 8 bases identical to TRBD2. CDR1 SGHDT and CDR2 YYEEEE come from the germline V gene. J was trimmed by 2 bases and V by 1 base; bases with no gene match: 6. The CDR3 is 16 amino acids. The DNA for the CDR3 is TGTGCCAGCAGCTTGACCGGACTAGCAGACACAGATACGCAGTATTTT. Amino acids: CASSLTGLADTDTQYF.